A selection of T cell receptor beta chains follows, all from one sample in a study of blood T cell repertoires in COVID-19. Repertoires were generated with immunoSEQ multiplex PCR, while TCRdb's copy carries only in-frame clones and drops some. The sample yields 63,000 or so clones, under 90% seen once. The sequenced sample consisted of peripheral blood. Every receptor here comes from a man aged 60 to 75 with acute or convalescent COVID-19. CDR3s include the opening cysteine and the closing phenylalanine or tryptophan. The D gene is left open where the match is weak. Part of the rows lack a size; the others show once, few, many or a class for expanded clones.

clone_size	d_call	v_call	j_call	cdr3_nt	cdr3_aa
.	.	TRBV6-5	TRBJ1-5	TGTGCCAGCAGTTACGGTAGGGGTCAGCCCCAGCATTTT	CASSYGRGQPQHF
.	.	TRBV7-9	TRBJ1-4	TGTGCCAGCAGCTTAACCGGACTGTCGGGGGAAAAACTGTTTTTT	CASSLTGLSGEKLFF
.	.	TRBV3-1/TRBV3-2	TRBJ1-3	TGTGCCAGCAGCCGGTCCGGAGCGGGGCCTGGAAACACCATATATTTT	CASSRSGAGPGNTIYF
.	.	TRBV2	TRBJ2-2	TGTGCCAGCAGTGAAGGTAGAACCGGGGAGCTGTTTTTT	CASSEGRTGELFF
.	TRBD2	TRBV3-1/TRBV3-2	TRBJ2-7	TGTGCCAGCAGCCGTTTAGCGGGATCGGGAGAGCAGTACTTC	CASSRLAGSGEQYF
.	.	TRBV12-3/TRBV12-4	TRBJ1-2	TGTGCCAGCAGTTTAACTGAGACGGGTGGCTACACCTTC	CASSLTETGGYTF
few	TRBD1	TRBV5-6	TRBJ1-4	TGTGCCAGCAGCCTACAGGGGAGTTTTTGGCAGTTTCAAAAACTGTTTTTT	CASSLQGSFWQFQKLFF
.	.	TRBV6-1	TRBJ1-4	TGTGCCAGCAGTGCTTATCGAGGGTCAACTAATGAAAAACTGTTTTTT	CASSAYRGSTNEKLFF
.	TRBD2	TRBV6-6	TRBJ2-3	TGTGCCACCCGGACTAGCGGGGATGAGGGCGGAGATACGCAGTATTTT	CATRTSGDEGGDTQYF
.	.	TRBV19	TRBJ1-5	TGTGCCAGTAGTATAGGGGGCGGTCGTCCAGGTCAGCCCCAGCATTTT	CASSIGGGRPGQPQHF
.	.	TRBV9	TRBJ1-3	TGTGCCAGCAGCGTAGCTCCGGGATTGGGTCTTGGAAACACCATATATTTT	CASSVAPGLGLGNTIYF
.	TRBD1	TRBV19	TRBJ1-2	TGTGCCAGTAGTATGGGGACAGGGTTCGGTGGCTACACCTTC	CASSMGTGFGGYTF
.	TRBD1	TRBV29-1	TRBJ1-2	TGCAGCGGGGGGACAGGGGTGAACTATGGCTACACCTTC	CSGGTGVNYGYTF
.	.	TRBV9	TRBJ1-3	TGTGCCAGCAGCGTCGACCCAGGAGGAAACACCATATATTTT	CASSVDPGGNTIYF
.	.	TRBV29-1	TRBJ2-7	TGCAGCGTCATAGCTCAGGGGAACTACGAGCAGTACTTC	CSVIAQGNYEQYF
.	TRBD1	TRBV19	TRBJ1-1	TGTGCCAGTAGGGGACAGCTGGGCACTGAAGCTTTCTTT	CASRGQLGTEAFF
.	.	TRBV5-1	TRBJ1-1	TGCGCCAGCAGCTTAACGGACAGTACGAGGACTGAAGCTTTCTTT	CASSLTDSTRTEAFF
.	TRBD1	TRBV7-7	TRBJ2-5	TGTGCTAGCAGCCGAAGGGGACAGGGAGGTGGAGAGACCCAGTACTTC	CASSRRGQGGGETQYF
.	.	TRBV7-6	TRBJ2-3	TGTGCCAGCAGCTTAGGCCCGACTGCGTTTCGCCCCAGCACAGATACGCAGTATTTT	CASSLGPTAFRPSTDTQYF
.	TRBD1	TRBV5-1	TRBJ1-1	TGCGCCAGCAGCAACGGGGACAGTAACACTGAAGCTTTCTTT	CASSNGDSNTEAFF
.	TRBD1	TRBV3-1/TRBV3-2	TRBJ2-7	TGTGCCAGCAGCAGCCGGGACAGGGAAAACTCCTACGAGCAGTACTTC	CASSSRDRENSYEQYF
.	.	TRBV3-1/TRBV3-2	TRBJ1-5	TGTGCCAGCAGCCAAGGACAGAGCCGTAGCAATCAGCCCCAGCATTTT	CASSQGQSRSNQPQHF
.	TRBD2	TRBV4-2	TRBJ2-1	TGTGCCAGCAGCCAAGAGTTAACTAGCGGGGGCCCCAATGAGCAGTTCTTC	CASSQELTSGGPNEQFF
.	TRBD1	TRBV6-9	TRBJ1-5	TGTGCCAGCAGTTATGGTAGGACAGGGGTGAATCAGCCCCAGCATTTT	CASSYGRTGVNQPQHF
.	TRBD1	TRBV5-1	TRBJ1-4	TGCGCCAGCAGCGACGGACAGGGGGTAGGAGAAAAACTGTTTTTT	CASSDGQGVGEKLFF
once	.	TRBV29-1	TRBJ1-2	TGCAGCGTTGAGCACCGAGCGGAAAACTATGGCTACACCTTC	CSVEHRAENYGYTF
once	TRBD1	TRBV30	TRBJ2-7	TGTGCCTGGAGTAGGACAGGGGGCACCAACGAGCAGTACTTC	CAWSRTGGTNEQYF
few	.	TRBV7-8	TRBJ1-5	TGTGCCAGCAGCCAGGGCCGGGGGGGCAATCAGCCCCAGCATTTT	CASSQGRGGNQPQHF
.	.	TRBV11-3	TRBJ1-2	TGTGCCAGCAGCTTCCCCCGGACGGGGGATCGCTATGGCTACACCTTC	CASSFPRTGDRYGYTF
.	TRBD2	TRBV5-1	TRBJ2-1	TGCGCCAGCAGCGGTCCGCTGGGGGGGAACTACAATGAGCAGTTCTTC	CASSGPLGGNYNEQFF
.	.	TRBV19	TRBJ1-6	TGTGCCAGTAGTATTAAGCAGGGGATCTATAATTCACCCCTCCACTTT	CASSIKQGIYNSPLHF
.	.	TRBV29-1	TRBJ1-2	TGCAGCGTCTCCGGGACTCGTTCCAACTATGGCTACACCTTC	CSVSGTRSNYGYTF
once	.	TRBV29-1	TRBJ2-7	TGCAGCGCTAGGTACGGGGACGAGCAGTACTTC	CSARYGDEQYF
.	TRBD1	TRBV7-9	TRBJ2-5	TGTGCCAGCAGCTCCGCGACAGGGGGCCAGGAGACCCAGTACTTC	CASSSATGGQETQYF
few	TRBD1	TRBV5-1	TRBJ2-7	TGCGCCAGCAGCTTGGCGGGACAGCAGCAGTACTTC	CASSLAGQQQYF
once	.	TRBV3-1/TRBV3-2	TRBJ2-7	TGTGCCAGCAGCCGAAGCCCCCGGGTAGCGGAGTACGAGCAGTACTTC	CASSRSPRVAEYEQYF
.	TRBD1	TRBV5-6	TRBJ1-3	TGTGCCAGCAGCTTATCGACCGGGACAGGGGTAGGAAACACCATATATTTT	CASSLSTGTGVGNTIYF
.	TRBD2	TRBV7-2	TRBJ2-1	TGTGCCAGCAGCTTAGACGCGGGGGGTTACAATGAGCAGTTCTTC	CASSLDAGGYNEQFF
.	.	TRBV7-9	TRBJ1-1	TGTGCCAGCAGTTACGGACAGTCTCTACAAGCTTTCTTT	CASSYGQSLQAFF
.	TRBD1	TRBV7-9	TRBJ2-3	TGTGCCAGCAGCTTAGCTCCTACAGGGGGTGACACAGATACGCAGTATTTT	CASSLAPTGGDTDTQYF
.	TRBD1	TRBV7-2	TRBJ1-6	TGTGCCAGCAGCTACTACAGGGGACCTAATTCACCCCTCCACTTT	CASSYYRGPNSPLHF
.	.	TRBV7-8	TRBJ1-3	TGTGCCAGCAGCTTAGCGAACAGGGTAGTCTCTGGAAACACCATATATTTT	CASSLANRVVSGNTIYF
.	.	TRBV6-1	TRBJ1-6	TGTGCCAGCAGTGAGTCGGGGTTGAGCTCCTATAATTCACCCCTCCACTTT	CASSESGLSSYNSPLHF
few	TRBD1	TRBV18	TRBJ1-3	TGTGCCAGCTCACCACCCGACAGGGGGGAAAGAAACACCATATATTTT	CASSPPDRGERNTIYF
.	TRBD2	TRBV15	TRBJ2-3	TGTGCCACCAGCAGAGATAAGAGACTAGCGGCGAGCACAGATACGCAGTATTTT	CATSRDKRLAASTDTQYF
.	.	TRBV6-5	TRBJ1-6	TGTGCCAGCAGTCTGCGGGGGCAATATAATTCACCCCTCCACTTT	CASSLRGQYNSPLHF
.	.	TRBV9	TRBJ2-2	TGTGCCAGCAGCGTTACTACAGGCGGGGTTAACACCGGGGAGCTGTTTTTT	CASSVTTGGVNTGELFF
.	TRBD1	TRBV7-2	TRBJ1-3	TGTGCCAGCAGACCGGACAGGGGTCCTGGAAACACCATATATTTT	CASRPDRGPGNTIYF
once	.	TRBV6-5	TRBJ2-3	TGTGCCAGCAGCCCGTTTGTTTCAGATACGCAGTATTTT	CASSPFVSDTQYF
.	.	TRBV6-1	TRBJ2-2	TGTGCCAGCAGTGATCTTCGCGGGACCGGGGAGCTGTTTTTT	CASSDLRGTGELFF
.	TRBD1	TRBV5-6	TRBJ2-7	TGTGCCAGCAGCACACACAGGGGTGAGCAGTACTTC	CASSTHRGEQYF
.	.	TRBV6-5	TRBJ1-2	TGTGCCAGCAGTTACATCGGGAGCAGGGACAACTATGGCTACACCTTC	CASSYIGSRDNYGYTF
.	TRBD1	TRBV6-5	TRBJ2-7	TGTGCCAGCAGCACCGCCGGGACAGGGACCTACGAGCAGTACTTC	CASSTAGTGTYEQYF
few	.	TRBV9	TRBJ1-2	TGTGCCAGCAGTGAAGGCCTCAGGGGCAACTATGGCTACACCTTC	CASSEGLRGNYGYTF
.	TRBD1	TRBV10-1	TRBJ2-3	TGCGCCAGCAGCTTTCGGGACAGTACAGATACGCAGTATTTT	CASSFRDSTDTQYF
.	TRBD1	TRBV19	TRBJ1-2	TGTGCCAGTAGTAGGACCGGGACAGGGTGGATAGCGGATGGCTACACCTTC	CASSRTGTGWIADGYTF